This is a list of T cell receptor beta chains from one sample in a study of blood T cells in healthy people across ages. Using its own MiXCR run on the 5' RACE reads, TCRdb lists one record per CDR3 protein. The profile shows roughly 900,000 distinct CDR3 sequences, 48% of them singletons. The sample was blood. Receptor source: a man aged 30 to 39 in good health. CDR3s include the opening cysteine and the closing phenylalanine or tryptophan. Each record gives: CDR3 protein, CDR3 DNA, V gene, clone size, J gene, D gene. D genes are given only for firm matches. Clone size is not always given. Where it is, it says once, few, many or a class for expanded clones.

CDR3aa: CANSQEGETQYF
CDR3nt: TGCGCCAACAGCCAAGAGGGAGAGACCCAGTACTTC
v_gene: TRBV4-1
abundance: -
j_gene: TRBJ2-5
d_gene: -

CDR3aa: CASSPLRGTGVSEAFF
CDR3nt: TGTGCCAGCAGCCCTTTAAGAGGGACAGGGGTCTCTGAAGCTTTCTTT
v_gene: TRBV3-1
abundance: -
j_gene: TRBJ1-1
d_gene: TRBD1

CDR3aa: CASSRGSEAFF
CDR3nt: TGTGCCAGCAGCCGCGGATCTGAAGCTTTCTTT
v_gene: TRBV12-3/TRBV12-4
abundance: -
j_gene: TRBJ1-1
d_gene: -

CDR3aa: CASSRQSYNEQFF
CDR3nt: TGTGCCAGCAGCCGCCAGTCCTACAATGAGCAGTTCTTC
v_gene: TRBV6-5
abundance: many
j_gene: TRBJ2-1
d_gene: -

CDR3aa: CSHGIAGGAYEQYF
CDR3nt: TGCAGCCACGGTATAGCGGGGGGGGCCTACGAGCAGTACTTC
v_gene: TRBV20-1
abundance: -
j_gene: TRBJ2-7
d_gene: TRBD2

CDR3aa: CASSSHSNGYTF
CDR3nt: TGTGCCAGCAGCTCACACTCCAATGGCTACACCTTC
v_gene: TRBV7-2
abundance: few
j_gene: TRBJ1-2
d_gene: -

CDR3aa: CASSTSTAYEQYF
CDR3nt: TGTGCCAGCAGTACCTCGACAGCCTACGAGCAGTACTTC
v_gene: TRBV6-2/TRBV6-3
abundance: -
j_gene: TRBJ2-7
d_gene: -

CDR3aa: CASSPNPLAIGELFF
CDR3nt: TGTGCCAGCAGTCCAAACCCTCTAGCAATCGGGGAGCTGTTTTTT
v_gene: TRBV27
abundance: -
j_gene: TRBJ2-2
d_gene: -

CDR3aa: CASSLYRGRGTDTQYF
CDR3nt: TGTGCCAGCAGTTTATACAGGGGTCGTGGCACAGATACGCAGTATTTT
v_gene: TRBV28
abundance: -
j_gene: TRBJ2-3
d_gene: TRBD1

CDR3aa: CASGSTGYYGYTF
CDR3nt: TGTGCTAGTGGTTCGACAGGATACTATGGCTACACCTTC
v_gene: TRBV12-5
abundance: -
j_gene: TRBJ1-2
d_gene: -

CDR3aa: CASSPGQAATNEKLFF
CDR3nt: TGTGCCAGCAGCCCTGGACAGGCTGCAACTAATGAAAAACTGTTTTTT
v_gene: TRBV5-6
abundance: -
j_gene: TRBJ1-4
d_gene: TRBD1

CDR3aa: CASSLAGEVSEQYF
CDR3nt: TGTGCCAGCAGTTTAGCGGGCGAGGTCTCGGAGCAGTACTTC
v_gene: TRBV28
abundance: -
j_gene: TRBJ2-7
d_gene: -